This T cell receptor (beta chain) was sequenced during a study of cytomegalovirus exposure and HLA in healthy donors. Turning to the study itself: From 190 million or so T cells, an earlier analysis saw 117 million unique TCR beta sequences. Overall study findings and caveats: Later findings reportedly placed an Asian-associated ancestry cluster below the approximately 620-donor mean for N-insertions. The study designated 150 or so TCR beta chains cytomegalovirus-associated.

As to this clone: As yet, its antigen is unknown.

The study ran its PCR with 60 Vbeta and 13 Jbeta primers. Clones were read by immunoSEQ multiplex PCR, and TCRdb kept only the in-frame ones, dropping some. Here the sample spans about 94,000 clones, around four fifths being singletons. Input material: PBMCs. The clonotype originates from a man in his forties or fifties in good health and CMV-seropositive.

The chain's CDR3 is CASSSLNEKLFF. The CDR3 DNA is TGTGCCAGCAGCTCCCTTAATGAAAAACTGTTTTTT. The V and J genes are TRBV9 and TRBJ1-4; D call uncertain. The V end was cut by 4 bases, the J end by 4 bases, with 5 bases between. Germline loops: CDR1 SGDLS, CDR2 YYNGEE. This CDR3 has 12 residues.